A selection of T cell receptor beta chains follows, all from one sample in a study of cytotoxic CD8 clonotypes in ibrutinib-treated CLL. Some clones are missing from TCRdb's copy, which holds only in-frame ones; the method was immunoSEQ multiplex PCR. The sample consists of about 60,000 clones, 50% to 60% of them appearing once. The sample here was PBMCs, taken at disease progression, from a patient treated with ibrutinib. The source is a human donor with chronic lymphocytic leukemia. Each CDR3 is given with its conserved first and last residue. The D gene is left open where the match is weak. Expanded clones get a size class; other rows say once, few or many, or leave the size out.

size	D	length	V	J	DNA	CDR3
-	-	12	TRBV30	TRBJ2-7	TGTGCCTGGTCTCGGCAGGGATACGAGCAGTACTTC	CAWSRQGYEQYF
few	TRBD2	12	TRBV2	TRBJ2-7	TGTGCCGGGACTAGCGGGGACTACGAGCAGTACTTC	CAGTSGDYEQYF
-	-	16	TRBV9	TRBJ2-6	TGTGCCAGCAGCGCCCGGACAGCGGCTGGGGCCAACGTCCTGACTTTC	CASSARTAAGANVLTF
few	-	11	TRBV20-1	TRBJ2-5	TGCAGTGCTAGAGGTGGACTACGCGTCGACTTC	CSARGGLRVDF
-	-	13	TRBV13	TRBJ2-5	TGTGCCAGCAGCTTAGGAGGAGCAGAGACCCAGTACTTC	CASSLGGAETQYF
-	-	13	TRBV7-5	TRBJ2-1	TGTGTCAGAAGCCGTCTTTACTACAATGAGCAGTTCTTC	CVRSRLYYNEQFF
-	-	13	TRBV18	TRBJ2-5	TGTGCCAGCTCACCACCGCCTGAAGAGACCCAGTACTTC	CASSPPPEETQYF
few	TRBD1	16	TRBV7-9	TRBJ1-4	TGTGCCAGCAGCCAGGGACAGGGCGCAACTAATGAAAAACTGTTTTTT	CASSQGQGATNEKLFF
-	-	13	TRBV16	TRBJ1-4	TGTGCCAGCACCCTGGGTACCCGGGAAAAACTGTTTTTT	CASTLGTREKLFF
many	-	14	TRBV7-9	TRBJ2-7	TGTGCCAGCAGCTTAGGGTCCGGGACCTACGAGCAGTACTTC	CASSLGSGTYEQYF
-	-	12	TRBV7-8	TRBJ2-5	TGTGCCAGCAGCTTCTCGGAAGAGACCCAGTACTTC	CASSFSEETQYF
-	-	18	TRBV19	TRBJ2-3	TGTGCCAGTAGTCTACGTCCCGAACAGGGTTCTAGCACAGATACGCAGTATTTT	CASSLRPEQGSSTDTQYF
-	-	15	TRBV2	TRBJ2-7	TGTGCCAGCAAGGACGGCTCCGTGTATCCCTACGAGCAGTACTTC	CASKDGSVYPYEQYF
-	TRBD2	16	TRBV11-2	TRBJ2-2	TGTGCCAGCAGCGCGAGTTTGGGCGGGGGCACCGGGGAGCTGTTTTTT	CASSASLGGGTGELFF
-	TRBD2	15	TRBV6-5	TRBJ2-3	TGTGCCAGCAGTACCGGGACTAGCGCGACAGATACGCAGTATTTT	CASSTGTSATDTQYF
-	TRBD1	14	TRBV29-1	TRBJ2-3	TGCAGCGTTGGGGGGACAGGTTATAAGGATACGCAGTATTTT	CSVGGTGYKDTQYF
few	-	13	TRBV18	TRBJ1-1	TGTGCCAGCTCGGGGACCGAGAACACTGAAGCTTTCTTT	CASSGTENTEAFF
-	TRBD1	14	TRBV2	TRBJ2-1	TGTGCCAGCAGGGATACCGGGACAGGGTATGAGCAGTTCTTC	CASRDTGTGYEQFF
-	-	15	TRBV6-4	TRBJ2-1	TGTGCCAGCAGTGACCCCTGGCTAACCTACAATGAGCAGTTCTTC	CASSDPWLTYNEQFF
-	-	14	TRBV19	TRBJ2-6	TGTGCCTCCCTCCCCTCCTTCGGGGCCAACGTCCTGACTTTC	CASLPSFGANVLTF
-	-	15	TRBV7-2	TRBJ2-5	TGTGCCAGCAGCACCCCGGGGCACCCGCTGGAGACCCAGTACTTC	CASSTPGHPLETQYF
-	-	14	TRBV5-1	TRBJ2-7	TGCGCCAGCAGCTTCACAGGGAACCCCAACGAGCAGTACTTC	CASSFTGNPNEQYF
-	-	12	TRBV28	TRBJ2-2	TGTGCCAGTATGACAGTGGTCGGGGAGCTGTTTTTT	CASMTVVGELFF
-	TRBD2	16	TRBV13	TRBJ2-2	TGTGCCAGCACCCCTGGGGCGGGGGTACTCACCGGGGAGCTGTTTTTT	CASTPGAGVLTGELFF
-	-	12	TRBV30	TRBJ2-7	TGTGCCTGGAACGGTGGGGCAAACGAGCAGTACTTC	CAWNGGANEQYF
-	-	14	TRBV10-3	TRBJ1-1	TGTGCCATCAGTGGGGAGATGGGACTCTTTGAAGCTTTCTTT	CAISGEMGLFEAFF
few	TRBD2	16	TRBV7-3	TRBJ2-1	TGTGCCAGCAGCAAAACTAGCGAGAGCTCCTACAATGAGCAGTTCTTC	CASSKTSESSYNEQFF
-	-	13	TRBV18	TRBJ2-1	TGTGCCAGCTCAGTTGGAAGAGGACAGGAGCAGTTCTTC	CASSVGRGQEQFF
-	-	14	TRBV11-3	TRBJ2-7	TGTGCCAGCAGCTTAGGGCAGCACTCCTACGAGCAGTACTTC	CASSLGQHSYEQYF